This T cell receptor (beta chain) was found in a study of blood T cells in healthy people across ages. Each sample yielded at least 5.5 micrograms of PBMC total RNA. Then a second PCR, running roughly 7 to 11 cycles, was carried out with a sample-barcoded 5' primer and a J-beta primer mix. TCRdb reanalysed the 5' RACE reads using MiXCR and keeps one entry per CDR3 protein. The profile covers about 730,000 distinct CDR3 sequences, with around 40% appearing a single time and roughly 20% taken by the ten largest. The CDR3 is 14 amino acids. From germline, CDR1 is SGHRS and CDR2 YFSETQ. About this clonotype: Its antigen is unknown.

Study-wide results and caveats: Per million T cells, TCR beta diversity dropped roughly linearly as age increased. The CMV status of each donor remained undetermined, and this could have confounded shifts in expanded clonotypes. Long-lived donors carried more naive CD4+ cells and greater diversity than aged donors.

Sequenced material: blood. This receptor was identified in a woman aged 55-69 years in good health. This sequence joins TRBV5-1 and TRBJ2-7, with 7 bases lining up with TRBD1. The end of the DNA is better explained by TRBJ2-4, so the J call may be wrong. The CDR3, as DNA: TGCGCCAGCAGCTCTACAGGGGTCTCAAACATTCAGTACTTC. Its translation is CASSSTGVSNIQYF.